This T cell receptor beta chain was sequenced for a study of vaccination and CD4 T cells after COVID-19. In the case of this clonotype: The antigen is undetermined.

Trimming took 4 bases from V and 8 from J; bases not matched to a gene: 10. The CDR3 totals 16 residues. CDR1 is MNHEY and CDR2 is SVGAGI in the germline V gene. Cultured CD4+ T-cell DNA underwent Oncomine TCR Beta short-read sequencing. TCRdb re-called the PCR reads through MiXCR, storing one row per CDR3 protein. This sample yields about 12,000 distinct CDR3 sequences, of which around half are seen a single time; about 18% belongs to the top ten. Stated treatment: roughly 10-day PBMC culture with coronavirus spike peptide pools or control peptides (ViraFEST assay). Half the medium was replaced with fresh IL-2 medium on days 3 and 7.

The chain has TRBV6-5 and TRBJ2-3; 12 nucleotides match TRBD2. Sequencing was performed on cultured CD4+ T cells from blood, taken after SARS-CoV-2 vaccination. The receptor's source is a human donor with COVID-19. The CDR3 DNA is TGTGCCAGCAGTTCTGGACTAGCGGGGCCATCGGCTACGCAGTATTTT. This codes for CASSSGLAGPSATQYF.